These 9 T cell receptor beta chains were all obtained from the same sample, sequenced in a study of cytomegalovirus exposure and HLA in healthy donors. The PCR employed 60 Vbeta primers together with 13 Jbeta primers. Profiled with immunoSEQ multiplex PCR; TCRdb holds only in-frame clones, not every one. The data show under 200,000 clones, more than 70% seen once. The sample comprised PBMCs. The receptors stem from a male donor in good health and CMV-seronegative.

This rearrangement joins TRBV10-3 to TRBJ2-5, with D possibly TRBD2 on 6 matching bases. CDR3 length: 11 residues. Deletions cut 9 bases from V and 5 bases from J, with 10 bases between. Per germline, CDR1 ENHRY and CDR2 SYGVKD. The CDR3 nucleotides are TGTGCCATTAGCGGTGGGGAGACCCAGTACTTC. Its translation: CAISGGETQYF.

In DNA, the CDR3 is TGTGCCAGCAGCTTAGGACTAGCGGAGGGGTCCTACGAGCAGTACTTC. It encodes CASSLGLAEGSYEQYF. This chain connects TRBV7-2 to TRBJ2-7, with 9 nucleotides matching TRBD2. Germline-derived CDR1 and CDR2 are SGHTA and FQGNSA. The CDR3 runs to 16 residues. With 1 base clipped from V and 1 base from J, the junction kept 5 bases outside the gene matches.

The V call is TRBV10-3, the J call TRBJ1-1; 7 positions match TRBD1. CDR3 length equals 13 residues. V lost 5 bases and J lost 5; bases outside the gene matches: 5. In germline, CDR1 is ENHRY, CDR2 SYGVKD. For the CDR3, the DNA is TGTGCCATCAGTTCGACAGGGTCAACTGAAGCTTTCTTT. Amino acids: CAISSTGSTEAFF.

This chain connects TRBV18 to TRBJ1-1; D ambiguous. With 6 bases removed from V and 3 bases from J, the gap between germline ends came to 11 bases. Germline V gene lookup returns CDR1 KGHSH and CDR2 LQKENI. The CDR3 is made up of 13 amino acids. CDR3 sequence reads: CASSVRRDTEAFF. CDR3 DNA: TGTGCCAGCTCCGTTCGTCGGGACACTGAAGCTTTCTTT.

The V and J genes are TRBV5-4 and TRBJ1-2; D might be TRBD1 (5 bases). CDR1 and CDR2 from the germline V gene are SGHNT and YYREEE (reference sequence). The CDR3 has 14 residues. V was clipped by 2 bases and J by 4 bases, with 12 bases between them. The CDR3 DNA is TGTGCCAGCAGCTTAGGAGGGGCTAGCTATGGCTACACCTTC. This codes for CASSLGGASYGYTF.

In its sample, this clone was seen a few times. V and J are TRBV13 and TRBJ1-2; 10 bases are shared with TRBD1. The germline V gene encodes CDR1 PRHDT and CDR2 FYEKMQ (reference sequence). The CDR3 is made up of 15 amino acids. J was trimmed by 5 bases and V by 2 bases; bases with no gene match: 5. CDR3 in amino acids: CASSLIDRGLYGYTF. CDR3 DNA sequence: TGTGCCAGCAGCTTAATAGACAGGGGGCTTTATGGCTACACCTTC. The full variable domain, rest sourced from reference TRBV13 and TRBJ1-2, is AAGVIQSPRHLIKEKRETATLKCYPIPRHDTVYWYQQGPGQDPQFLISFYEKMQSDKGSIPDRFSAQQFSDYHSELNMSSLELGDSALYFCASSLIDRGLYGYTFGSGTRLTVV.

This chain uses TRBV9 with TRBJ2-7, with 9 bases that match TRBD1. With 2 bases clipped from V and 4 bases from J, the junction kept 7 bases outside the gene matches. The CDR3 covers 15 residues. CDR1 and CDR2 (germline): SGDLS, YYNGEE. CDR3 residues: CASSVTGTGLYEQYF. As DNA, the CDR3 is TGTGCCAGCAGCGTCACCGGGACAGGGTTGTACGAGCAGTACTTC.

The CDR3 DNA follows: TGTGCCAGTAGGAACGGGAACACTGAAGCTTTCTTT. Protein: CASRNGNTEAFF. The chain recombines TRBV19 with TRBJ1-1; D is uncertain. Germline CDR1 LNHDA, CDR2 SQIVND (reference sequence). The CDR3 has 12 amino acids. V gave up 6 bases and J gave up 1 base, with 6 bases separating them.

This clone was detected only once. This rearrangement joins TRBV5-1 to TRBJ2-7; TRBD1 matches at 8 bases. The V segment lost 4 bases and the J segment 3 bases; nucleotides outside the gene matches: 9. This CDR3 is 15 amino acids long. The V gene's germline CDR1 is SGHRS and CDR2 YFSETQ. As DNA, the CDR3 is TGCGCCAGCAGCACCCAGGGGGCGCTTAGCTACGAGCAGTACTTC. It codes for CASSTQGALSYEQYF.